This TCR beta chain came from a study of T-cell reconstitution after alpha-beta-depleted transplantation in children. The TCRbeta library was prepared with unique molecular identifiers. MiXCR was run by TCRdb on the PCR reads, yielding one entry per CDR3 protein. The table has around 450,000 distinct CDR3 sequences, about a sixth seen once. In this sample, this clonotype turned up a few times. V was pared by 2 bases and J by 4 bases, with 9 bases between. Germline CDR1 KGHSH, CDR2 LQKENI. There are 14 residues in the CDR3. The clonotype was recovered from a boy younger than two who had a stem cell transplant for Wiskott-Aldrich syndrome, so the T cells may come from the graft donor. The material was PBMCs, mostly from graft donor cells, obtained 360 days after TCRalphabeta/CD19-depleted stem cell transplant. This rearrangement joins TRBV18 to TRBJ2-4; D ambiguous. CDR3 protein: CASSPGRQKNIQYF. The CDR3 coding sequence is TGTGCCAGCTCACCAGGTCGCCAGAAAAACATTCAGTACTTC. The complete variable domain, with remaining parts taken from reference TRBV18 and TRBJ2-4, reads NAGVMQNPRHLVRRRGQEARLRCSPMKGHSHVYWYRQLPEEGLKFMVYLQKENIIDESGMPKERFSAEFPKEGPSILRIQQVVRGDSAAYFCASSPGRQKNIQYFGAGTRLSVL.